These 29 T cell receptor beta chains were sequenced from one sample in a study of T-cell memory formation after mild COVID-19. MiXCR was run by TCRdb on the 5' RACE reads, yielding one entry per CDR3 protein. This table holds around 300,000 distinct CDR3 sequences, under 15% found once. Material: PBMCs or a T cell subset sorted from them (not recorded which). The source of these receptors is a man between 18 and 35 years old who had mild COVID-19 (a few samples of this study predate the infection). Cell type and time point are not known.

This clonotype was recorded a few times. The J gene is TRBJ2-1, the V gene TRBV24-1, with 9 nucleotides matching TRBD1. This CDR3 has 14 residues. Trimming at V came to 7 bases and at J to 3 bases, leaving 3 bases not matched to a gene. Germline V gives CDR1 KGHDR, CDR2 SFDVKD. The CDR3 coding sequence is TGTGCCACCAGGACAGGGGGTAACTACAATGAGCAGTTCTTC. This sequence encodes CATRTGGNYNEQFF.

This clonotype was seen only a few times. V gene TRBV20-1 combines with J gene TRBJ2-1; TRBD2 matches at 15 bases. The germline gives CDR1 DFQATT, CDR2 SNEGSKA (reference sequence). There are 13 residues in the CDR3. The CDR3 nucleotides read TGCAGCGGGACTAGCGGGGGGACTAATGAGCAGTTCTTC. Translated: CSGTSGGTNEQFF.

The chain joins TRBV2 to TRBJ2-3, with 11 bases lining up with TRBD2. The CDR3 spans 15 residues. Per the germline V gene, CDR1 is SNHLY and CDR2 is FYNNEI. Unmatched junction bases numbered 10, after V lost 6 bases and J lost 8 bases. CDR3 amino acids: CASSPNSGGAGTQYF. The CDR3 DNA reads as TGTGCCAGCAGCCCCAATAGCGGGGGGGCCGGTACGCAGTATTTT.

V usage is TRBV4-1 and J usage is TRBJ1-5; D is uncertain. The ends were cut back, 1 base at V and 9 bases at J, with 25 bases in the middle. The CDR3 runs to 18 residues. CDR1 and CDR2 (germline): MGHRA, YSYEKL. The CDR3 protein is CASSQVVKSVGRVWPQHF. The CDR3 nucleotides read TGCGCCAGCAGCCAAGTGGTCAAGTCGGTCGGTCGCGTGTGGCCCCAGCATTTT.

The chain's CDR3 is CSARDYQQETQYF. For the CDR3, the DNA is TGCAGTGCTAGAGATTACCAGCAAGAGACCCAGTACTTC. The V and J genes are TRBV20-1 and TRBJ2-5; D is unresolved. The V and J ends lost 0 bases and 2 bases respectively, with 7 bases between them. From germline, CDR1 is DFQATT and CDR2 SNEGSKA (reference sequence). CDR3 length: 13 residues.

Details on this clonotype: Germline is not matched at one junction end, which may reflect a read error. The chain couples TRBV5-1 to TRBJ2-7; 13 positions agree with TRBD2. The CDR3 sequence is 16 residues long. The germline V gene has CDR1 SGHRS and CDR2 YFSETQ. CDR3 sequence reads: CTSSSRLAGGSYEQYF. DNA of the CDR3: TGCACCAGCAGCTCACGACTAGCGGGGGGCTCCTACGAGCAGTACTTC. Complete variable domain (other parts from reference TRBV5-1 and TRBJ2-7): KAGVTQTPRYLIKTRGQQVTLSCSPISGHRSVSWYQQTPGQGLQFLFEYFSETQRNKGNFPGRFSGRQFSNSRSEMNVSTLELGDSALYLCTSSSRLAGGSYEQYFGPGTRLTVT.

The rearrangement joins TRBV21-1 to TRBJ1-1; the tabulated D call, TRBD1, remains unverified against the DNA. TRBV21-1 is noted as a pseudogene. The CDR3 spans 14 residues. CDR3 sequence: CAVQGQKGNTEAFF. DNA of the CDR3: TGTGCCGTACAGGGTCAGAAGGGGAACACTGAAGCTTTCTTT.

V is TRBV7-2 and J is TRBJ1-5; a weak D match, TRBD1 (5 bases). Germline V gene sequence: CDR1 SGHTA, CDR2 FQGNSA. The CDR3 contains 14 residues. The V end was cut by 6 bases, the J end by 5 bases, with 14 bases between. The CDR3: CASSRGVRDQPQHF. The CDR3 nucleotides are TGTGCCAGCAGTCGAGGGGTTAGGGATCAGCCCCAGCATTTT.

This clonotype has only a few counts. V and J are TRBV20-1 and TRBJ2-3; a weak D match, TRBD2 (6 bases). The V gene's germline CDR1 is DFQATT and CDR2 SNEGSKA (reference sequence). The length of the CDR3 is 13 residues. The V end was cut by 1 base, the J end by 4 bases, with 9 bases between. The DNA for the CDR3 is TGCAGTGCTAGAGTCGGGGGTCCAGATACGCAGTATTTT. Residues: CSARVGGPDTQYF.

This clonotype has at least ten counts. V gene TRBV5-1 combines with J gene TRBJ1-1; D is ambiguous. The CDR3 contains 11 residues. Trimming removed 0 bases at V and 11 bases at J, with 8 bases between. Germline V gene lookup returns CDR1 SGHRS and CDR2 YFSETQ. This chain's CDR3 is CASSLDREAFF. As DNA, the CDR3 is TGCGCCAGCAGCTTGGACAGAGAGGCTTTCTTT. The variable domain in full, completed from reference TRBV5-1 and TRBJ1-1, reads KAGVTQTPRYLIKTRGQQVTLSCSPISGHRSVSWYQQTPGQGLQFLFEYFSETQRNKGNFPGRFSGRQFSNSRSEMNVSTLELGDSALYLCASSLDREAFFGQGTRLTVV.

This clonotype showed up just a few times. The rearrangement joins TRBV9 to TRBJ2-2, with TRBD2 as a possible D gene (5 bases). Germline V gene data show CDR1 as SGDLS and CDR2 as YYNGEE. The V gene lost 2 bases and the J gene lost 5 bases, with 13 bases spanning the gap. The CDR3 has 15 amino acids. The CDR3 DNA reads TGTGCCAGCAGCGTCGAACTGACGGGGACCGGGGAGCTGTTTTTT. Translation gives CASSVELTGTGELFF.

This chain links TRBV9 with TRBJ2-1, with TRBD2 as a possible D gene (7 bases). The CDR3 loop spans 16 amino acids. The germline V gene encodes CDR1 SGDLS and CDR2 YYNGEE. Between the trimmed V and J ends, which lost 3 bases and 7 bases, there was a span of 20 bases. The CDR3, as DNA: TGTGCCAGCAGCGCTCCCGGGGGGCGATCTTGGAATGAGCAGTTCTTC. It encodes CASSAPGGRSWNEQFF.

This sequence joins TRBV12-3 or TRBV12-4 and TRBJ2-5, with D maybe TRBD1 (7 bases). CDR3 size: 14 residues. V gave up 6 bases and J gave up 1 base, with 12 bases separating them. The CDR3 here is CASSAGQTQETQYF. The DNA for the CDR3 is TGTGCCAGCAGCGCGGGACAGACCCAAGAGACCCAGTACTTC.

This clonotype was counted at least ten times. This chain uses TRBV6-5 with TRBJ2-1; unclear D gene. Germline CDR1 is MNHEY and CDR2 is SVGAGI. The CDR3 has 13 residues. The germline V and J ends were trimmed by 6 bases and 0 bases, with 6 bases remaining between them. In nucleotides, the CDR3 is TGTGCCAGCAGATGGGGCTCCTACAATGAGCAGTTCTTC. Encoded protein: CASRWGSYNEQFF.

This clonotype has a handful of counts. At one end the junction does not follow the germline gene, possibly because of a read error. The chain combines TRBV20-1 with TRBJ2-3; TRBD2 matches 9 bases. The V gene's germline CDR1 is DFQATT and CDR2 SNEGSKA (reference sequence). The CDR3 totals 15 residues. The CDR3 spells CSARALAGYLDTQYF. The CDR3 DNA sequence: TGCAGTGCGAGAGCCCTAGCGGGGTACCTGGATACGCAGTATTTT.

This clonotype was counted a single time. J is TRBJ2-2 and V is TRBV7-9; weak D call: TRBD1 (5 bases). The CDR3 runs to 16 residues. Germline V gene data show CDR1 as SEHNR and CDR2 as FQNEAQ (reference sequence). Trimming took off 7 bases at V and 7 bases at J, with 22 bases between the two ends. The CDR3 loop is CASTSLAAGLGGELFF. Written as DNA, the CDR3 is TGTGCCAGCACCAGCCTGGCGGCAGGGCTCGGCGGGGAGCTGTTTTTT.

The chain uses TRBV4-1 and TRBJ2-1; TRBD2 aligns across 7 bases. Germline-derived CDR1 and CDR2 are MGHRA and YSYEKL. The CDR3 is made up of 16 amino acids. Losses at the gene ends were 1 base for V and 10 bases for J; bases not matched to a gene: 13. The CDR3 protein is CASSQGSSGARGEQFF. In DNA, the CDR3 is TGCGCCAGCAGCCAAGGTTCAAGCGGGGCCCGGGGGGAGCAGTTCTTC.

The table lists this clonotype with many counts. CDR3 sequence: CASSPRRGPYEQYF. The CDR3 nucleotides read TGTGCCAGCAGTCCCCGCAGGGGGCCCTACGAGCAGTACTTC. The chain employs TRBV25-1 and TRBJ2-7, with 8 bases lining up with TRBD1. CDR1 MGHDK and CDR2 SYGVNS come from the germline V gene. The CDR3 spans 14 residues. J gave up 2 bases and V 5 bases, and 5 bases lay outside the gene matches.

This clonotype was seen more than once but under ten times. The CDR3 DNA follows: TGCGCCAGCAGCCCCCTCCGGAGCGATCAGCCCCAGCATTTT. Its translation: CASSPLRSDQPQHF. V and J are TRBV4-1 and TRBJ1-5; D not certain. V lost 4 bases to trimming and J lost 5 bases, with 12 bases between them. CDR3 length: 14 amino acids. CDR1 and CDR2 from the germline V gene are MGHRA and YSYEKL.

With regard to this clonotype: One end of the junction is discordant with germline, which a read error may explain. This chain connects TRBV5-1 to TRBJ2-5; TRBD1 aligns across 8 bases. The CDR3 is 15 amino acids. Germline loops: CDR1 SGHRS, CDR2 YFSETQ. Here the CDR3 DNA reads TGCGCCAGCAGCTCGACATGGACAGGGCAAGGGACCCAGTACTTC. Translated, it gives CASSSTWTGQGTQYF. Full variable domain (remainder filled in from reference TRBV5-1 and TRBJ2-5): KAGVTQTPRYLIKTRGQQVTLSCSPISGHRSVSWYQQTPGQGLQFLFEYFSETQRNKGNFPGRFSGRQFSNSRSEMNVSTLELGDSALYLCASSSTWTGQGTQYFGPGTRLLVL.

This chain links TRBV5-1 with TRBJ1-2; a possible D gene is TRBD1 (5 bases). Trimming cost V 4 bases and J 7 bases, with 20 bases left between them. Germline values: CDR1 SGHRS, CDR2 YFSETQ. The CDR3 contains 15 residues. The CDR3 loop reads CASSPRGGAAGGYTF. The CDR3 DNA follows: TGCGCCAGCAGCCCCCGCGGAGGGGCGGCCGGTGGCTACACCTTC.

This clonotype showed up just a few times. This sequence joins TRBV14 and TRBJ1-2; possibly TRBD1 for D (6 bases). CDR1 and CDR2 from the germline V gene are SGHDN and FVKESK. The CDR3 is 17 residues long. Trimming shortened V by 0 bases and J by 8 bases, and 22 bases separated the two germline ends. The CDR3 nucleotides read TGTGCCAGCAGCCAAGATATCGGGGTCAGGGGAAGCGGGGGCTACACCTTC. Translated, it gives CASSQDIGVRGSGGYTF. Looking up the rest from reference TRBV14 and TRBJ1-2 gives the full variable domain: EAGVTQFPSHSVIEKGQTVTLRCDPISGHDNLYWYRRVMGKEIKFLLHFVKESKQDESGMPNNRFLAERTGGTYSTLKVQPAELEDSGVYFCASSQDIGVRGSGGYTFGSGTRLTVV.

The rearrangement links TRBV5-1 to TRBJ2-1; 11 bases are a match to TRBD1. The V gene end was trimmed by 3 bases and the J gene end by 4 bases; junction bases not matched to a gene: 3. The CDR3 extends over 15 amino acids. In germline, CDR1 is SGHRS, CDR2 YFSETQ. CDR3 sequence: CASSSGTGGYNEQFF. The CDR3 bases are TGCGCCAGCAGCTCCGGGACAGGGGGTTACAATGAGCAGTTCTTC.

This clonotype was counted ten times or more. The chain links TRBV5-1 to TRBJ2-1; 7 positions agree with TRBD2. The CDR3 runs to 16 residues. CDR1 and CDR2 (germline): SGHRS, YFSETQ. Unmatched junction bases numbered 16, after V lost 4 bases and J lost 9 bases. The CDR3 spells CASSLNRLASPGEQFF. The CDR3 nucleotides are TGCGCCAGCAGCCTTAATAGACTAGCAAGTCCGGGTGAGCAGTTCTTC.

This clonotype was seen only a few times. This chain joins TRBV3-1 and TRBJ2-2, with D perhaps given as TRBD1 or TRBD2 (6 bases each). V gave up 3 bases and J gave up 3 bases, with 14 bases separating them. This CDR3 region has 16 residues. Germline V gene sequence: CDR1 LGHDT, CDR2 YNNKEL (reference sequence). The CDR3 spells CASSQGAGDYTGELFF. In DNA form, the CDR3 reads TGTGCCAGCAGCCAGGGGGCAGGGGACTACACCGGGGAGCTGTTTTTT.

This clonotype has just a few counts. This chain joins TRBV18 and TRBJ2-1; no clear D gene. This CDR3 is built from 13 residues. CDR1 is KGHSH, CDR2 LQKENI, per germline. Trimming removed 6 bases at V and 7 bases at J, with 13 bases between. The CDR3 region has the DNA TGTGCCAGCTCGAGGCGATACGGGAATGAGCAGTTCTTC. This codes for CASSRRYGNEQFF.

V is TRBV24-1 and J is TRBJ2-3, with D possibly TRBD1 on 6 matching bases. Germline CDR1 reads KGHDR; CDR2 reads SFDVKD. V lost 3 bases to trimming and J lost 0 bases, with 9 bases between them. The CDR3 consists of 15 residues. This chain's CDR3 is CATSDLGQSTDTQYF. The CDR3 nucleotides read TGTGCCACCAGTGATCTAGGACAGAGCACAGATACGCAGTATTTT.

This clonotype was seen a handful of times. V gene TRBV7-2 combines with J gene TRBJ2-3; D may be TRBD1 or TRBD2 (5 bases each). CDR1 is SGHTA, CDR2 FQGNSA, per germline. Between the trimmed V and J ends, which lost 0 bases and 2 bases, there was a span of 15 bases. CDR3 length: 17 residues. The CDR3, as DNA: TGTGCCAGCAGCTTAGCGGGACGTAGGCCTCTCACAGATACGCAGTATTTT. Translated, it gives CASSLAGRRPLTDTQYF.

This clonotype was observed a few times. The chain's CDR3 is CAGKGESKNIQYF. The CDR3 bases are TGTGCCGGAAAGGGGGAGTCCAAAAACATTCAGTACTTC. This sequence joins TRBV7-9 and TRBJ2-4; weak D call: TRBD1 (6 bases). The V gene's germline CDR1 is SEHNR and CDR2 FQNEAQ (reference sequence). The CDR3 runs to 13 residues. Deletions cut 11 bases from V and 2 bases from J, with 13 bases between.